This is a list of T cell receptor beta chains from one sample in a study of cytomegalovirus exposure and HLA in healthy donors. Assay used: immunoSEQ multiplex PCR; TCRdb lists only in-frame clones, some missing. This table holds 100,000 to 120,000 clones, over 60% found once. The source material was PBMCs. Source of these receptors: a woman in her 30s in good health and CMV-seronegative. The CDR3 runs from the conserved cysteine through the conserved F or W. Each record gives: CDR3 DNA, CDR3 protein, J gene, D gene, V gene, clone size, CDR3 length. The D gene is left open where the match is weak. Size is stated for part of the rows, as once, few or many counts, or as a class when the clone is expanded.

CDR3 DNA: TGTGCCAGCAGTCCGCGGACAGGGGGCTCCTACGAGCAGTACTTC; CDR3 protein: CASSPRTGGSYEQYF; J gene: TRBJ2-7; D gene: TRBD1; V gene: TRBV6-5; clone size: once; CDR3 length: 15
CDR3 DNA: TGCAGCGTCGCTACGATATATGGCTACACCTTC; CDR3 protein: CSVATIYGYTF; J gene: TRBJ1-2; D gene: -; V gene: TRBV29-1; clone size: -; CDR3 length: 11
CDR3 DNA: TGTGCCATCAGTGAAGTGGAGCCCGGTGAGCAGTTCTTC; CDR3 protein: CAISEVEPGEQFF; J gene: TRBJ2-1; D gene: -; V gene: TRBV10-3; clone size: -; CDR3 length: 13
CDR3 DNA: TGCGCCAGCAGTATCAGGGCAACTAATGAAAAACTGTTTTTT; CDR3 protein: CASSIRATNEKLFF; J gene: TRBJ1-4; D gene: -; V gene: TRBV5-1; clone size: few; CDR3 length: 14
CDR3 DNA: TGTGCCAGCACCCCCGGGACTACCTACGAGCAGTACTTC; CDR3 protein: CASTPGTTYEQYF; J gene: TRBJ2-7; D gene: TRBD2; V gene: TRBV11-2; clone size: once; CDR3 length: 13
CDR3 DNA: TGTGCCAGCAGCTTAAAATCAGGGACTCTAAATACCAACTATGGCTACACCTTC; CDR3 protein: CASSLKSGTLNTNYGYTF; J gene: TRBJ1-2; D gene: -; V gene: TRBV7-9; clone size: few; CDR3 length: 18
CDR3 DNA: TGCAGCGCTTGGGACAGCTCTGGAAACACCATATATTTT; CDR3 protein: CSAWDSSGNTIYF; J gene: TRBJ1-3; D gene: TRBD1; V gene: TRBV29-1; clone size: -; CDR3 length: 13
CDR3 DNA: TGCAGCGTGGAAAATAGGCGGGAGAGCCACTACACAGATACGCAGTATTTT; CDR3 protein: CSVENRRESHYTDTQYF; J gene: TRBJ2-3; D gene: TRBD2; V gene: TRBV29-1; clone size: -; CDR3 length: 17
CDR3 DNA: TGTGCCAGCAGTAACGCCGGACCAAGGGGGCAGCCCCAGCATTTT; CDR3 protein: CASSNAGPRGQPQHF; J gene: TRBJ1-5; D gene: -; V gene: TRBV2; clone size: -; CDR3 length: 15
CDR3 DNA: TGTGCCAGCAGAACCGCCAGGGTGGGACTTGAAAAACTGTTTTTT; CDR3 protein: CASRTARVGLEKLFF; J gene: TRBJ1-4; D gene: -; V gene: TRBV6-5; clone size: few; CDR3 length: 15
CDR3 DNA: TGTGCCAGCACGGACAGCCACAACCAAGAGACCCAGTACTTC; CDR3 protein: CASTDSHNQETQYF; J gene: TRBJ2-5; D gene: -; V gene: TRBV28; clone size: -; CDR3 length: 14
CDR3 DNA: TGTGCCAGCAGCACGGGTGATAATGAGCAGTTCTTC; CDR3 protein: CASSTGDNEQFF; J gene: TRBJ2-1; D gene: -; V gene: TRBV7-6; clone size: -; CDR3 length: 12
CDR3 DNA: TGTGCCACCAGTACCCGGGACAGGGTTTTTGGCTACACCTTC; CDR3 protein: CATSTRDRVFGYTF; J gene: TRBJ1-2; D gene: TRBD1; V gene: TRBV15; clone size: -; CDR3 length: 14
CDR3 DNA: TGTGCCAGCAGCTTAATGGGCGGGGGGGCCAACACCGGGGAGCTGTTTTTT; CDR3 protein: CASSLMGGGANTGELFF; J gene: TRBJ2-2; D gene: TRBD2; V gene: TRBV7-6; clone size: -; CDR3 length: 17
CDR3 DNA: TGTGCCAGCTCACCCAAACAGGGGGGATCACCCCTCCACTTT; CDR3 protein: CASSPKQGGSPLHF; J gene: TRBJ1-6; D gene: TRBD1; V gene: TRBV18; clone size: once; CDR3 length: 14